The 11 T cell receptor beta chains below come from one sample, sequenced in a study of CD8+CD57+ T cells in acquired aplastic anemia. Genomic DNA templated the TCR beta VDJ and CDR3 profiling. TCRdb re-derived calls from the reads in MiXCR, one entry per CDR3 protein. Here the sample spans roughly 180,000 distinct CDR3 sequences, around 45% being singletons. Sequencing was carried out using sorted CD4+, CD8+, or CD8+CD57+ T cells (not recorded which) from PBMCs. Receptors originate from a human donor in good health.

The chain is built from TRBV2 and TRBJ1-6; TRBD1 is a possible D gene (6 bases). Germline loops: CDR1 SNHLY, CDR2 FYNNEI. The CDR3 length is 15 residues. Between the trimmed V and J ends, which lost 5 bases and 6 bases, there was a span of 14 bases. CDR3 DNA sequence: TGTGCCAGCAGTCCCAGGGGTCTGGCTAATTCACCCCTCCACTTT. Amino acid sequence: CASSPRGLANSPLHF.

Ten or more counts support this clonotype. This chain connects TRBV11-2 to TRBJ2-7; D perhaps matches TRBD2 (6 bases). The CDR3 totals 17 residues. Between the trimmed V and J ends, which lost 0 bases and 3 bases, there was a span of 18 bases. Germline values: CDR1 SGHAT, CDR2 FQNNGV. CDR3: CASSLDPEGAGRYEQYF. CDR3 DNA: TGTGCCAGCAGCTTAGACCCGGAGGGAGCAGGGCGCTACGAGCAGTACTTC.

The chain couples TRBV20-1 to TRBJ1-6, with 9 bases lining up with TRBD1. J lost 10 bases, V lost 3 bases, and 4 bases had no gene match. Germline-derived CDR1 and CDR2 are DFQATT and SNEGSKA (reference sequence). The CDR3 is 13 amino acids. The CDR3 nucleotides are TGCAGTGCTAGTCCGGGGACAGGGTCACCCCTCCACTTT. It encodes CSASPGTGSPLHF.

This clonotype was counted between two and nine times. V usage is TRBV6-2 or TRBV6-3 and J usage is TRBJ2-7; 14 nucleotides line up with TRBD2. J gave up 5 bases and V 5 bases, and 8 bases lay outside the gene matches. CDR1 is MNHEY and CDR2 is SVGEGT in the germline V gene. CDR3 length equals 16 residues. CDR3 sequence reads: CASSDRLAGGPHEQYF. CDR3 DNA: TGTGCCAGCAGTGACCGACTAGCGGGAGGGCCCCACGAGCAGTACTTC.

This clonotype came up many times. CDR3 DNA: TGCAGTCTGCAAGCGGGCACTGCAGATACGCAGTATTTT. Its protein is CSLQAGTADTQYF. The chain carries TRBV20-1 and TRBJ2-3; tentative D call: TRBD2 (6 bases). Germline CDR1 is DFQATT and CDR2 is SNEGSKA (reference sequence). Deletions cut 8 bases from V and 4 bases from J, with 16 bases between. The CDR3 is 13 amino acids.

The chain is built from TRBV20-1 and TRBJ2-5; TRBD2 aligns across 7 bases. Trimming took 6 bases from V and 9 from J; bases not matched to a gene: 13. CDR3 length equals 13 residues. Germline CDR1 and CDR2: DFQATT and SNEGSKA (reference sequence). This chain's CDR3 is CSAARDYLLAQYF. The CDR3 DNA follows: TGCAGTGCGGCTCGGGACTACCTGTTGGCCCAGTACTTC.

Comments on this clonotype: Relative to the germline gene, one junction end is altered; a read error may explain this. The chain uses TRBV7-3 and TRBJ2-1; D is ambiguous. Germline lookup yields CDR1 SGHTA and CDR2 FQGTGA. This CDR3 region has 12 residues. The CDR3: CASSLTVNQQFF. The CDR3 DNA reads as TGTGCCAGCAGCTTAACGGTCAATCAGCAGTTCTTC.

At least ten counts were recorded for this clonotype. The chain uses TRBV25-1 and TRBJ2-1; D call uncertain. The CDR3 has 11 amino acids. In germline, CDR1 is MGHDK, CDR2 SYGVNS. V lost 5 bases to trimming and J lost 10 bases, with 9 bases between them. The CDR3 DNA reads as TGTGCCAGCAGTTCGCACGGAGAGCAGTTCTTC. Its protein product is CASSSHGEQFF.

This clonotype was seen many times. This rearrangement joins TRBV20-1 to TRBJ2-3, with 7 positions matching TRBD2. The CDR3 sequence is 17 residues long. The ends lost 2 bases at V and 2 bases at J; junction bases unmatched: 13. Germline-derived CDR1 and CDR2 are DFQATT and SNEGSKA (reference sequence). DNA for the CDR3: TGCAGTGCTAGAACTACCGCCGAGCGGGGCAACACAGATACGCAGTATTTT. Translated: CSARTTAERGNTDTQYF.

This clonotype was picked up many times. The chain recombines TRBV7-9 with TRBJ2-3; TRBD2 might be the D (5 bases). The CDR3 has 14 amino acids. Germline V lookup: CDR1 SEHNR, CDR2 FQNEAQ (reference sequence). The V end was cut by 5 bases, the J end by 6 bases, with 15 bases between. The CDR3 coding sequence is TGTGCCAGCAGCCAGATTACTAGTTACGATACGCAGTATTTT. Amino acids: CASSQITSYDTQYF.

The genes are TRBV9 and TRBJ2-5, with D perhaps TRBD2 (6 bases). The CDR3 is made up of 14 amino acids. Deletions cut 2 bases from V and 5 bases from J, with 13 bases between. Germline loops: CDR1 SGDLS, CDR2 YYNGEE. CDR3 in amino acids: CASSVTSSGETQYF. CDR3 nucleotide sequence: TGTGCCAGCAGCGTCACTAGCTCCGGCGAGACCCAGTACTTC.